The T cell receptor (beta chain) under discussion was sequenced for a study of monozygotic twins with inflammatory bowel disease (dated by TCRdb to about 2019). Study-wide context: A total of roughly 28 monozygotic twin pairs were included in the full study, comprising nine German pairs (four IBD-concordant, five IBD-discordant) and 19 IBD-discordant Danish pairs. Disease-associated traits were sought mainly through comparisons between IBD patients and their genetically identical healthy co-twins within discordant pairs. Each individual had, on average, about 151 000 unique TCRalpha sequences and 181 000 unique TCRbeta sequences available for analysis.

With regard to this clonotype: It has no known antigen specificity.

Library generation was performed with 5' RACE. The input for every TCR library was around 4,000 ng of total RNA. cDNA was synthesized with SMARTScribe reverse transcriptase in eight separate reactions per sample. During cDNA synthesis, template switching was used to introduce unique molecular identifiers that contained a 6-nucleotide sample barcode. Amplification of TCRalpha and TCRbeta cDNA involved two nested PCRs of approximately 16 and 10 cycles, and each PCR was followed by bead purification. Before amplification, the cDNA was both treated with uracil DNA-glycosylase and purified with the QIAquick PCR purification kit. In the second PCR, Illumina TruSeq-compatible adapters and sample-specific barcodes were added. Library quality and concentration were assessed using TapeStation and Qubit, and roughly 5 ng of each library was pooled. The pooled libraries were sequenced with 2 x 100 bp reads and custom sequencing primers on an Illumina HiSeq2500 single-index Rapid Run. In the original analysis: UMI-based consensus assembly with MiGEC version 1.2.6 was used to correct PCR and sequencing errors. MiXCR version 2.1.1 was used for V(D)J alignment, clonotype assembly and CDR3 extraction. To normalise gene usage, clonotype sharing and MAIT/NKT TCR abundance, the top 1000, 10 000 and 20 000 clonotypes in each sample were analysed. Diversity was computed as the inverse Simpson index with the vegan R package after downsampling to 27 000 UMIs. Paired Mann-Whitney U tests on discordant twin pairs were used, with Benjamini-Hochberg multiple-testing correction. After the reads were reprocessed by TCRdb, one entry was made per CDR3 protein sequence, with no DNA. TCRdb, rather than the study authors, made the V and J calls. This sample's clone table shows some 440,000 distinct CDR3 sequences. Together, the top ten hold 2.4% of the sample.

The research as a whole found: Concordant and discordant twins showed no difference in repertoire similarity, possibly because of limited statistical power. Distinction between different T cell subtypes could not be achieved in the analysis. No single strong signal or clonotype linked to IBD turned up in the results, so the idea that one exists was not supported. Fewer clonotypes were shared with other individuals by IBD patients than by healthy twins, most markedly in patients showing signs of disease activity. IBD patients had lower TCRbeta repertoire diversity, measured by the inverse Simpson index, than their healthy co-twins. Because patients received different immunosuppressive treatments, the repertoires may have picked up extra background noise and variability between individuals.

Its CDR3 holds 15 amino acids, cysteine through phenylalanine. No DNA is recorded. From a lookup of the germline V gene, CDR1 and CDR2 are SNHLY and FYNNEI. From each donor, a roughly 2.6 ml peripheral blood sample was collected into PAXgene tubes and stored at -80 degrees C. Without T cell sorting, total RNA was isolated from whole blood using the PAXgene blood miRNA kit on an automated QIAcube. Peripheral blood from monozygotic twin pairs concordant or discordant for inflammatory bowel disease was subjected to deep TCRalpha and TCRbeta repertoire profiling with unique molecular barcoding. Smoking habits were recorded for all twin pairs, and each individual was classified as a current, former or never smoker.

This chain joins TRBV2 to TRBJ2-3; with no DNA, the TCRdb D assignment of TRBD1 cannot be verified. Material: blood. The origin of this receptor is a human donor with ulcerative colitis or Crohn's disease, or a healthy co-twin of an affected twin (not recorded which). The CDR3 here reads CASTLQGATTDTQYF.